A selection of T cell receptor beta chains follows, all from one sample in a study of CD8 T cells in ankylosing spondylitis. One entry per CDR3 protein, called by TCRdb with MiXCR from the 5' RACE reads. The sample consists of under 550,000 distinct CDR3 sequences, 20% to 30% of them appearing once. Sequencing used blood, either unsorted or a sorted T cell fraction (not recorded which). All receptors come from a male donor with ankylosing spondylitis. Both conserved end residues are part of each CDR3.

CDR3aa,v_gene,j_gene
CASSLGLAETTGELFF,TRBV5-1,TRBJ2-2
CASSLTAGEGEAFF,TRBV7-2,TRBJ1-1
CAISSPGNEQFF,TRBV10-3,TRBJ2-1
CASSTGLSYEQFF,TRBV5-1,TRBJ2-1
CSAPGFSNYGYTF,TRBV20-1,TRBJ1-2
CASSFRASKREAFF,TRBV12-3/TRBV12-4,TRBJ1-1
CASSLTGVYYGYTF,TRBV28,TRBJ1-2
CASSESVEQPQHF,TRBV10-2,TRBJ1-5
CASSKDGYEQYF,TRBV5-1,TRBJ2-7
CATSDPFGEQYF,TRBV24-1,TRBJ2-7
CASSLVEGLETQYF,TRBV5-1,TRBJ2-5
CAWSRSTNEKLFF,TRBV30,TRBJ1-4
CASSPDRVRAEAFF,TRBV12-3/TRBV12-4,TRBJ1-1
CASSHPWGTNSGNTIYF,TRBV3-1,TRBJ1-3
CASRREGSLSYNEQFF,TRBV27,TRBJ2-1
CSAIGWRGAGDEKLFF,TRBV20-1,TRBJ1-4
CSVRYMNTEAFF,TRBV29-1,TRBJ1-1
CASRLTGSSEKLFF,TRBV2,TRBJ1-4
CASSLRDSPEAFF,TRBV13,TRBJ1-1
CATSDGDSYNTIYF,TRBV15,TRBJ1-3
CSAGTGVGNEQFF,TRBV20-1,TRBJ2-1
CAISESNFPGTAKNIQYF,TRBV10-3,TRBJ2-4